This T cell receptor (beta chain) was identified during a study of T-cell reconstitution after alpha-beta-depleted transplantation in children. Unique molecular identifiers were used to barcode this TCRbeta library. TCRdb fed the PCR reads into MiXCR, producing one record per CDR3 protein. This sample yields about 600,000 distinct CDR3 sequences, of which roughly a tenth are seen a single time; around 4% belongs to the top ten. The sample holds many counts of this clonotype. The germline gives CDR1 LGHNA, CDR2 YNFKEQ. The CDR3 is made up of 16 amino acids. After removal of 0 bases from V and 3 bases from J, the junction contained 5 bases not matched to a gene.

The chain links TRBV4-2 to TRBJ1-2; 9 bases agree with TRBD1. This TCR was sampled from a human donor who donated a stem cell graft to a child with acute myeloid leukemia. This specimen was PBMCs from the stem cell graft donor, taken from the stem cell graft. CDR3 sequence: CASSQDATGGDYGYTF. For the CDR3, the DNA is TGTGCCAGCAGCCAAGATGCCACAGGGGGCGACTATGGCTACACCTTC.